A selection of T cell receptor beta chains follows, all from one sample in a study of T cell responses to AZD1222 COVID-19 vaccine. Profiled with immunoSEQ multiplex PCR; TCRdb holds only in-frame clones, not every one. The repertoire holds around 120,000 clones, over 85% seen once, with roughly 2% in the top ten. The source material was peripheral blood, sampled on day 0 of AZD1222 vaccination. Receptors were obtained from an adult in good health. Both conserved end residues are part of each CDR3. Each record gives: D gene, clone size, J gene, V gene, CDR3 protein, CDR3 DNA. D genes are given only for firm matches. The size entry is marked missing in some rows and otherwise reads once, few, many or a size class.

>TRBD1|NA|TRBJ1-1|TRBV30
CAWNRGLGEAFF
TGTGCCTGGAATAGGGGGCTGGGTGAAGCTTTCTTT
>TRBD2|NA|TRBJ2-5|TRBV7-2
CASSLAGRGETQYF
TGTGCCAGCAGCTTAGCGGGGCGGGGGGAGACCCAGTACTTC
>NA|NA|TRBJ1-6|TRBV15
CATSRDLAFSSYNSPLHF
TGTGCCACCAGCAGAGATCTGGCGTTTAGCTCCTATAATTCACCCCTCCACTTT
>NA|NA|TRBJ2-3|TRBV21-1
CASSKAGGTDTQYF
TGTGCCAGCAGCAAAGCAGGGGGCACAGATACGCAGTATTTT
>NA|NA|TRBJ1-1|TRBV6-1
CASSEQVGAVVDTEAFF
TGTGCCAGCAGTGAACAAGTAGGGGCGGTGGTCGACACTGAAGCTTTCTTT
>NA|once|TRBJ1-5|TRBV7-2
CASSLERGLNQPQHF
TGTGCCAGCAGCTTAGAGCGAGGGCTCAATCAGCCCCAGCATTTT
>NA|NA|TRBJ2-7|TRBV3-1/TRBV3-2
CASSQASRGHEQYF
TGTGCCAGCAGCCAAGCAAGCAGGGGCCACGAGCAGTACTTC
>NA|NA|TRBJ1-1|TRBV5-1
CASSQPTGSTEAFF
TGCGCCAGCAGCCAACCTACAGGGAGTACTGAAGCTTTCTTT
>NA|NA|TRBJ2-1|TRBV10-3
CAISDRAPNEQFF
TGTGCCATCAGTGACAGGGCGCCCAATGAGCAGTTCTTC
>NA|NA|TRBJ1-6|TRBV28
CASSWTGAGSPLHF
TGTGCCAGCAGCTGGACGGGGGCGGGTTCACCCCTCCACTTT
>NA|NA|TRBJ1-2|TRBV2
CASSSTGFYYGYTF
TGTGCCAGCAGTTCGACAGGTTTTTACTATGGCTACACCTTC
>NA|NA|TRBJ1-5|TRBV5-8
CASSLNPGYQPQHF
TGTGCCAGCAGCTTGAATCCGGGGTATCAGCCCCAGCATTTT
>TRBD1|NA|TRBJ1-2|TRBV5-1
CASSLGDRNYGYTF
TGCGCCAGCAGCTTAGGGGACAGGAACTATGGCTACACCTTC
>TRBD1|NA|TRBJ1-1|TRBV5-1
CASSLVTGGTEAFF
TGCGCCAGCAGCTTGGTGACAGGGGGCACTGAAGCTTTCTTT
>TRBD1|NA|TRBJ2-5|TRBV7-2
CASSSYYGDRGGETQYF
TGTGCCAGCAGCTCCTATTACGGGGACAGGGGGGGCGAGACCCAGTACTTC
>TRBD1|NA|TRBJ1-1|TRBV19
CASSGGTGVVSTEAFF
TGTGCCAGTAGTGGAGGGACAGGGGTGGTTTCCACTGAAGCTTTCTTT
>NA|NA|TRBJ1-5|TRBV15
CATSRDYQPQHF
TGTGCCACCAGCAGAGATTATCAGCCCCAGCATTTT
>NA|NA|TRBJ1-1|TRBV29-1
CSVEDLWAGLNTEAFF
TGCAGCGTTGAAGATCTCTGGGCAGGACTGAACACTGAAGCTTTCTTT
>TRBD2|NA|TRBJ2-3|TRBV6-5
CASKGVAGGEGTQYF
TGTGCCAGCAAGGGGGTAGCGGGGGGTGAAGGTACGCAGTATTTT
>NA|NA|TRBJ2-3|TRBV5-5
CASSLEQGTDTQYF
TGTGCCAGCAGCTTGGAACAGGGTACAGATACGCAGTATTTT
>TRBD1|NA|TRBJ1-1|TRBV7-9
CASSLAQNRDRNTEAFF
TGTGCCAGCAGCTTAGCGCAGAATCGGGACAGAAACACTGAAGCTTTCTTT
>NA|NA|TRBJ1-2|TRBV29-1
CSVSRGGLYGYTF
TGCAGCGTATCGAGGGGGGGGCTCTATGGCTACACCTTC
>NA|NA|TRBJ2-7|TRBV12-3/TRBV12-4
CASSLDGFGGQYF
TGTGCCAGCAGCTTGGACGGATTTGGCGGGCAGTACTTC
>NA|NA|TRBJ1-5|TRBV29-1
CSVALKKDQGLGGNQPQHF
TGCAGCGTTGCCCTAAAAAAAGATCAGGGACTCGGTGGCAATCAGCCCCAGCATTTT
>NA|NA|TRBJ1-1|TRBV30
CAGSDSYTEAFF
TGTGCCGGGTCGGACAGTTACACTGAAGCTTTCTTT
>NA|NA|TRBJ2-7|TRBV28
CASSYSGISSSYEQYF
TGTGCCAGCAGCTACTCGGGAATATCGAGCTCCTACGAGCAGTACTTC
>TRBD1|NA|TRBJ1-1|TRBV19
CATRQGSTEAFF
TGTGCCACCAGACAGGGGAGCACTGAAGCTTTCTTT
>TRBD1|NA|TRBJ1-5|TRBV28
CASRSTGNNQPQHF
TGTGCCAGCAGATCGACAGGGAACAATCAGCCCCAGCATTTT
>NA|NA|TRBJ2-1|TRBV4-1
CASSQDSGVFGEQFF
TGCGCCAGCAGCCAAGATTCCGGGGTTTTTGGTGAGCAGTTCTTC
>TRBD2|NA|TRBJ2-4|TRBV28
CASSFLFSTSGNIQYF
TGTGCCAGCAGTTTTCTGTTTTCGACTAGCGGGAACATTCAGTACTTC
>TRBD2|NA|TRBJ2-7|TRBV30
CAWSPGLAGGDEQYF
TGTGCCTGGAGTCCTGGACTAGCGGGAGGCGACGAGCAGTACTTC
>TRBD1|NA|TRBJ2-1|TRBV3-1/TRBV3-2
CASSQARDRGSSRVF
TGTGCCAGCAGCCAAGCCCGGGACAGGGGTAGTAGCAGGGTCTTC
>TRBD1|NA|TRBJ1-2|TRBV5-4
CASSHPDRGGYTF
TGTGCCAGCAGCCACCCCGACAGGGGCGGCTACACCTTC
>NA|NA|TRBJ1-2|TRBV2
CASRGSAGPYGYTF
TGTGCCAGCAGAGGTAGCGCAGGGCCCTATGGCTACACCTTC
>NA|NA|TRBJ2-7|TRBV11-2
CASSLGLLHEQYF
TGTGCCAGCAGCTTAGGTCTCCTCCACGAGCAGTACTTC
>NA|NA|TRBJ2-1|TRBV3-1/TRBV3-2
CASSSEGAGRTINEQFF
TGTGCCAGCAGCTCAGAGGGAGCAGGAAGGACAATCAATGAGCAGTTCTTC
>TRBD1|NA|TRBJ2-1|TRBV7-3
CASSPQPGQVVGEQFF
TGTGCCAGCAGCCCTCAACCGGGACAGGTAGTAGGTGAGCAGTTCTTC
>NA|NA|TRBJ2-1|TRBV11-2
CASSIDSLRNEQFF
TGTGCCAGCAGCATAGACTCGCTAAGGAATGAGCAGTTCTTC
>NA|NA|TRBJ1-1|TRBV7-3
CASSLGGSTEAFF
TGTGCCAGCAGCTTAGGGGGTAGCACTGAAGCTTTCTTT